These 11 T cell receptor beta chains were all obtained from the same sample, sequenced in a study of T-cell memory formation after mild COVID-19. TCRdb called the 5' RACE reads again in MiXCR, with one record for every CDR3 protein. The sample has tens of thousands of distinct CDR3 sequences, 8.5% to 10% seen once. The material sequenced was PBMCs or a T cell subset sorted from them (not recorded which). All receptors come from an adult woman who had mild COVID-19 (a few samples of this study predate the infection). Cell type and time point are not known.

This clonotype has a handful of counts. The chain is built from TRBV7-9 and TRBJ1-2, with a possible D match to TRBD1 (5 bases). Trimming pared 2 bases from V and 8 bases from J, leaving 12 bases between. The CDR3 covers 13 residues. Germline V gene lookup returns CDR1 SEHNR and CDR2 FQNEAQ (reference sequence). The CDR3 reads CASSLLERGGYTF. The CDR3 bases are TGTGCCAGCAGCTTATTAGAGAGGGGAGGCTACACCTTC. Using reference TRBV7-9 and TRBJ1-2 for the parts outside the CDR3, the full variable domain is DTGVSQNPRHKITKRGQNVTFRCDPISEHNRLYWYRQTLGQGPEFLTYFQNEAQLEKSRLLSDRFSAERPKGSFSTLEIQRTEQGDSAMYLCASSLLERGGYTFGSGTRLTVV.

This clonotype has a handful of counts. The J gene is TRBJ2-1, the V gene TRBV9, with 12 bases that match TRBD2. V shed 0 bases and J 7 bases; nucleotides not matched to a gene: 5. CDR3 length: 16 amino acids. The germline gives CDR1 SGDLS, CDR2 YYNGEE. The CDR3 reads CASSVVRLAGVNEQFF. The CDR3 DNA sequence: TGTGCCAGCAGCGTAGTTAGACTAGCGGGAGTTAATGAGCAGTTCTTC. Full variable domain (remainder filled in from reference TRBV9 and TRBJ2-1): DSGVTQTPKHLITATGQRVTLRCSPRSGDLSVYWYQQSLDQGLQFLIQYYNGEERAKGNILERFSAQQFPDLHSELNLSSLELGDSALYFCASSVVRLAGVNEQFFGPGTRLTVL.

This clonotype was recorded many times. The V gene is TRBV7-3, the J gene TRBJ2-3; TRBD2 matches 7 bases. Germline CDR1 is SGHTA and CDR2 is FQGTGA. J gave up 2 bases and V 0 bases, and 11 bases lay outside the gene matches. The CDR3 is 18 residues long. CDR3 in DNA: TGTGCCAGCAGCTTAACGCCGGCCGGGACTACCATCACAGATACGCAGTATTTT. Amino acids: CASSLTPAGTTITDTQYF.

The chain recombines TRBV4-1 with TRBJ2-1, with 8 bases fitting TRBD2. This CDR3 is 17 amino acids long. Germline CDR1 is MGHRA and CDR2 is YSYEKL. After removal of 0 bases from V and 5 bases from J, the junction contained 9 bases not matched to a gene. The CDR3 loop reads CASSQEGVAGYNNEQFF. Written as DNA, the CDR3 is TGCGCCAGCAGCCAAGAAGGAGTAGCGGGGTACAACAATGAGCAGTTCTTC.

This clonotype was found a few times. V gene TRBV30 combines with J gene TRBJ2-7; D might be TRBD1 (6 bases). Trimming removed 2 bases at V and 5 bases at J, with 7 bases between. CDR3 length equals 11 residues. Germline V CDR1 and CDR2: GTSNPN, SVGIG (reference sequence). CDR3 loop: CAWSTGNEQYF. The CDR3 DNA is TGTGCCTGGAGTACAGGGAACGAGCAGTACTTC.

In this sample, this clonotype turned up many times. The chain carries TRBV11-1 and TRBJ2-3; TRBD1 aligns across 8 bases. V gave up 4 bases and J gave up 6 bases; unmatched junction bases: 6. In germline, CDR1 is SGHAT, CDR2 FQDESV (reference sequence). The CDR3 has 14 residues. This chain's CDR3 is CASSSHRGSDTQYF. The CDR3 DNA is TGTGCCAGCAGCTCCCACAGGGGGTCCGATACGCAGTATTTT.

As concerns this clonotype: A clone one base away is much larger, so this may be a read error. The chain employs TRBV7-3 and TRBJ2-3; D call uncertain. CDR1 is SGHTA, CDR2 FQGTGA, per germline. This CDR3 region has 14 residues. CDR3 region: CASSLGASTDTRYF. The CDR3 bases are TGTGCCAGCAGCTTAGGTGCCAGCACAGATACGCGGTATTTT.

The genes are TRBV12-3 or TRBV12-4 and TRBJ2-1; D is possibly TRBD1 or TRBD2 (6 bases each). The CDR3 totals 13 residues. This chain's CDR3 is CSTRKEGGPEQFF. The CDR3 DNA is TGTTCCACCAGGAAGGAGGGGGGACCTGAGCAGTTCTTC.

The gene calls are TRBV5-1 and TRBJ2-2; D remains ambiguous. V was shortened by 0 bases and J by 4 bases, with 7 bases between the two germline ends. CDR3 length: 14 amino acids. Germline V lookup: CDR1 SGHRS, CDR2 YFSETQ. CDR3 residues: CASSLGESTGELFF. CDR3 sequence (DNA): TGCGCCAGCAGCTTGGGAGAGTCCACCGGGGAGCTGTTTTTT.

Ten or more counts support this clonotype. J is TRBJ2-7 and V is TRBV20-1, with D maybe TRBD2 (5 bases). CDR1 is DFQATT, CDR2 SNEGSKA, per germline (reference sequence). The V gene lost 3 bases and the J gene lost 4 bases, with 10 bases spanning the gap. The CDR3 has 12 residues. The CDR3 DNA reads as TGCAGTGCTAGTAGGACTGCTTACGAGCAGTACTTC. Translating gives CSASRTAYEQYF.

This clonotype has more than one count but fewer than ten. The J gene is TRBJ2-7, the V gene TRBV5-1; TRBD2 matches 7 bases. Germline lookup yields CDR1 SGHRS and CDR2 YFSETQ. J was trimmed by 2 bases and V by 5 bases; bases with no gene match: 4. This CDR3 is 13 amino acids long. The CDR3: CASRWGGTYEQYF. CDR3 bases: TGCGCCAGCAGGTGGGGGGGAACCTACGAGCAGTACTTC.